What follows are 2 T cell receptor beta chains derived from one specimen sequenced in a study of blood T cell repertoires in COVID-19. Repertoires were generated with immunoSEQ multiplex PCR, while TCRdb's copy carries only in-frame clones and drops some. In the table there are some 150,000 clones, approximately 80% of which are singletons. Material: PBMCs or T cells enriched from blood (not recorded which). Receptors originate from a man aged 45-65 years who had recovered from COVID-19.

This clone was found once. The gene calls are TRBV6-4 and TRBJ2-1; 10 positions match TRBD1. In germline, CDR1 is MRHNA, CDR2 SNTAGT. J lost 9 bases, V lost 0 bases, and 2 bases had no gene match. The CDR3 is made up of 14 amino acids. Here the CDR3 reads CASSDSDRGTEQFF. The CDR3 bases are TGTGCCAGCAGTGACTCGGACAGGGGGACTGAGCAGTTCTTC.

The chain joins TRBV7-2 to TRBJ2-2; TRBD2 matches at 9 bases. J lost 7 bases, V lost 5 bases, and 8 bases had no gene match. The germline V gene encodes CDR1 SGHTA and CDR2 FQGNSA. The CDR3 runs to 15 residues. CDR3 in amino acids: CASSLGGGVSGELFF. The CDR3 DNA reads TGTGCCAGCAGCCTCGGCGGGGGGGTTAGCGGGGAGCTGTTTTTT.